Detailed here is one T cell receptor (beta chain). Antigen specificity is unknown. CDR1 is SGHRS and CDR2 is YFSETQ in the germline V gene. The CDR3 spans 13 residues. V lost 6 bases, J lost 11 bases, and 20 bases lay in between. This record belongs to a study of T-cell reconstitution after alpha-beta-depleted transplantation in children. General study points: Certain patients had high TCRbeta diversity at day 60, and it came from recipient T cells and thymic progenitors that survived. Most T-cell counts and diversity one year after the transplant came from T cells that were newly produced.

A library of TCRbeta sequences, prepared with unique molecular identifiers, was generated. In TCRdb, the PCR reads were re-called with MiXCR into one record per CDR3 protein. The profile shows about 610,000 distinct CDR3 sequences, 25% to 30% of them singletons. The sample consisted of PBMCs, taken before TCRalphabeta/CD19-depleted stem cell transplant. V is TRBV5-1 and J is TRBJ1-1; a possible D gene is TRBD1 (6 bases). The clonotype comes from a boy under three years old with Wiskott-Aldrich syndrome, due to receive a stem cell transplant. The CDR3 is CASKVGQGMLAFF. In DNA, the CDR3 is TGCGCCAGCAAGGTGGGGCAGGGGATGTTGGCTTTCTTT.